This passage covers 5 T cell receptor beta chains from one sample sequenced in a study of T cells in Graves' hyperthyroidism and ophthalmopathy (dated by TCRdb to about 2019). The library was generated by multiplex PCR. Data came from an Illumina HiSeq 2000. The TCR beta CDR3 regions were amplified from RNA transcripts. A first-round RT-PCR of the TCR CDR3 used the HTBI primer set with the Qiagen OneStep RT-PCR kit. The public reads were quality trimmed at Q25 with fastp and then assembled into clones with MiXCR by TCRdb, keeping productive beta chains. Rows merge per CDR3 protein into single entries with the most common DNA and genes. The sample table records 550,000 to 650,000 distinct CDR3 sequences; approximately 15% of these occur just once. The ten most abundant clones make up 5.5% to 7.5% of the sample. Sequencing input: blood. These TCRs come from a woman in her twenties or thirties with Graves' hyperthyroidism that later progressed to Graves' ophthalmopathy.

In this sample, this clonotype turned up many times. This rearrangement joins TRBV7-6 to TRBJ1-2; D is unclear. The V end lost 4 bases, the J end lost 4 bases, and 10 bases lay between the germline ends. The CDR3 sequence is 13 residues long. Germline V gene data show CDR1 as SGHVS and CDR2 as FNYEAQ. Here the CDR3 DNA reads TGTGCCAGCAGCTATTTGGCTACCTATGGCTACACCTTC. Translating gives CASSYLATYGYTF.

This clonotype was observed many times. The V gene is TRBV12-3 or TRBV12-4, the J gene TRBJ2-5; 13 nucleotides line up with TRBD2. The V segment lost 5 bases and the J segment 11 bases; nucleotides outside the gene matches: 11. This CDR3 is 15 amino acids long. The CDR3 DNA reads TGTGCCAGCAGTCCAAGGGGACTAGCGGGACGGAAACAGTACTTC. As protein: CASSPRGLAGRKQYF.

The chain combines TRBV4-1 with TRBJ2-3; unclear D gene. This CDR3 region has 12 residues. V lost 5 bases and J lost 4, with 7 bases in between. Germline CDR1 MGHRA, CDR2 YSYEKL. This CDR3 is CASSGKADTQYF. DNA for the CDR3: TGCGCCAGCAGCGGGAAGGCAGATACGCAGTATTTT.

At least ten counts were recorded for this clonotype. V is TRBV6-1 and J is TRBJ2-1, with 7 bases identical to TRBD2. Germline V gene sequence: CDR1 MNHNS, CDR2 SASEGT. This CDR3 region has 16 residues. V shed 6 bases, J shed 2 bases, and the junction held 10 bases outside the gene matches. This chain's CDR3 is CASRGSAGEPYNEQFF. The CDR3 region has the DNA TGTGCCAGCAGGGGGAGCGCGGGAGAGCCCTACAATGAGCAGTTCTTC.

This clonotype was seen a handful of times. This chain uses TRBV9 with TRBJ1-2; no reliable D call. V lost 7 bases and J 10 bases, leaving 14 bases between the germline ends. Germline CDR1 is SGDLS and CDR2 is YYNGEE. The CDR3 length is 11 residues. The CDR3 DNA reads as TGTGCCAGCCGGGTCGGCGGGCTCTACACCTTC. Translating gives CASRVGGLYTF.